The rows below give T cell receptor beta chains drawn from one sample of a study of blood T cell repertoires in COVID-19. Produced via immunoSEQ multiplex PCR; TCRdb's table is partial and in-frame only. Among 200,000 to 250,000 clones listed, around 81% were seen once. Specimen: peripheral blood. These receptors were obtained from a woman younger than 45 who had recovered from COVID-19. The CDR3 runs from the conserved cysteine through the conserved F or W. Expanded clones get a size class; other rows say once, few or many, or leave the size out.

v_gene	j_gene	abundance	CDR3aa
TRBV7-2	TRBJ2-7	.	CASSFRTVYYEQYF
TRBV5-1	TRBJ2-7	.	CASSLAGQGPYF
TRBV10-3	TRBJ2-2	.	CATRLGLAGANTGELFF
TRBV9	TRBJ2-3	.	CASSVSGTGFTDTQYF
TRBV6-5	TRBJ2-2	.	CASKELAGSPGELFF
TRBV5-4	TRBJ1-1	.	CASSGANTEAFF
TRBV10-3	TRBJ2-7	.	CAISEVQSYEQYF
TRBV7-2	TRBJ2-7	.	CASSLGLAGGLGYEQYF
TRBV11-2	TRBJ2-3	.	CASSSRLAGGTDTQYF
TRBV11-2	TRBJ2-5	.	CASSPGLAGGQETQYF
TRBV28	TRBJ1-2	.	CASSLPFYGYTF
TRBV18	TRBJ1-1	once	CASSGTENTEAFF
TRBV4-2	TRBJ2-7	.	CASSQEEGGSYEQYF
TRBV9	TRBJ1-3	.	CASSVESISSGNTIYF
TRBV3-1/TRBV3-2	TRBJ2-3	.	CASSQDGADTQYF
TRBV5-1	TRBJ2-3	.	CASSLGPTSGRSDTQYF
TRBV5-1	TRBJ1-2	.	CASSLADTAYGYTF